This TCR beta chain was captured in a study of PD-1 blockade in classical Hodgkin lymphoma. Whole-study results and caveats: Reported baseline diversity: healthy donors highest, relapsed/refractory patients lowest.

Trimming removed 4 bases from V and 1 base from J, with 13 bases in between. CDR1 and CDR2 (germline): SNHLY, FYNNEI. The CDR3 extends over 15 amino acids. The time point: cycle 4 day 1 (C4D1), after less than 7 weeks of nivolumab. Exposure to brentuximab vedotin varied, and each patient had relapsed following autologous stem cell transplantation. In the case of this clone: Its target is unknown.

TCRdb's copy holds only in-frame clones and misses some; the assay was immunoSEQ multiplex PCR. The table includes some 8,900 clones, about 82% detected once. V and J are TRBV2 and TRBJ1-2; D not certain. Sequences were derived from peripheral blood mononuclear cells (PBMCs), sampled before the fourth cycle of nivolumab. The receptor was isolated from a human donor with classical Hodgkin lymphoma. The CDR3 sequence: CASSVGGDGNYGYTF. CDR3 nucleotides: TGTGCCAGCAGTGTAGGTGGGGATGGTAACTATGGCTACACCTTC. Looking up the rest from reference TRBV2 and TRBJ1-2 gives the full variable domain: EPEVTQTPSHQVTQMGQEVILRCVPISNHLYFYWYRQILGQKVEFLVSFYNNEISEKSEIFDDQFSVERPDGSNFTLKIRSTKLEDSAMYFCASSVGGDGNYGYTFGSGTRLTVV.